The next 4 T cell receptor beta chains were all read from a single sample in a study of T cells in localized non-small cell lung cancer (dated by TCRdb to 2020 to 2021). The library relied on the immunoSEQ multiplex PCR assay. The immuneACCESS repertoire file appears here via TCRdb, limited to in-frame rearrangements. These files lack a portion of the clones; in checked studies, under half of the deficit traces to unresolved V genes, and the cause of the others is not known. The sample contains 35,000 to 40,000 clones, approximately 83% of them found a single time. The ten largest clones add up to approximately 6.9% of the sample. Sequencing was performed on peripheral blood, taken before any cancer treatment. These receptors came from a man aged 40 to 75 with stage I lung adenocarcinoma.

The chain joins TRBV6-5 to TRBJ2-5; TRBD1 is a possible D gene (5 bases). The CDR3 spans 14 residues. CDR1 MNHEY and CDR2 SVGAGI come from the germline V gene. Trimming pared 7 bases from V and 2 bases from J, leaving 14 bases between. Here the CDR3 reads CASMESGWQETQYF. The CDR3 nucleotides read TGTGCCAGCATGGAGTCAGGGTGGCAAGAGACCCAGTACTTC.

This clone was recorded a few times. This chain joins TRBV7-9 and TRBJ2-1; D is unclear. CDR1 SEHNR and CDR2 FQNEAQ come from the germline V gene (reference sequence). The CDR3 consists of 9 residues. The germline V and J ends were trimmed by 1 base and 14 bases, with 3 bases remaining between them. In DNA form, the CDR3 reads TGTGCCAGCAGCTTAGTCGAGTTCTTC. It codes for CASSLVEFF.

V and J are TRBV7-9 and TRBJ2-2; a weak D match, TRBD2 (6 bases). V was clipped by 5 bases and J by 0 bases, with 13 bases between them. Germline V gene data show CDR1 as SEHNR and CDR2 as FQNEAQ (reference sequence). This CDR3 contains 16 residues. CDR3 amino acids: CASSGLAGTNTGELFF. As DNA, the CDR3 is TGTGCCAGCAGCGGGCTGGCGGGAACGAACACCGGGGAGCTGTTTTTT. Together with reference TRBV7-9 and TRBJ2-2, the CDR3 gives the full variable domain: DTGVSQNPRHKITKRGQNVTFRCDPISEHNRLYWYRQTLGQGPEFLTYFQNEAQLEKSRLLSDRFSAERPKGSFSTLEIQRTEQGDSAMYLCASSGLAGTNTGELFFGEGSRLTVL.

The table lists this clone with a few counts. This sequence joins TRBV11-2 and TRBJ2-1; TRBD1 matches 7 bases. The junction had 8 bases not matched to a gene; V was cut back by 1 base and J by 2 bases. The CDR3 spans 17 residues. CDR1 is SGHAT, CDR2 FQNNGV, per germline. This CDR3 is CASSLVFGTGAYNEQFF. DNA for the CDR3: TGTGCCAGCAGCTTAGTTTTCGGCACAGGGGCCTACAATGAGCAGTTCTTC.